This T cell receptor beta chain was profiled in a study of cytomegalovirus exposure and HLA in healthy donors. The repertoire was sequenced with immunoSEQ multiplex PCR; TCRdb's copy has only in-frame clones and lacks some. The sample carries some 140,000 clones, approximately 84% recorded once. This receptor was obtained from a woman aged 25 to 39 in good health and CMV-seronegative. The sequencing sample was made of PBMCs.

CDR3 DNA: TGTGCCATCAGTGACCCAGGGGGCGCAGGAGGGGGCGAGCAGTACTTC. This gives the protein CAISDPGGAGGGEQYF. J is TRBJ2-7 and V is TRBV10-3, with TRBD1 matching over 8 bases. The V gene's germline CDR1 is ENHRY and CDR2 SYGVKD. The CDR3 covers 16 residues. V shed 3 bases, J shed 6 bases, and the junction held 13 bases outside the gene matches.